The clone carrying this T cell receptor beta chain was found once. Its target is unknown. This record comes from a study of Tregs in tolerant kidney transplant recipients. Overall study context: Mixed chimerism was transient after nonmyeloablative marrow transplants from related graft donors. Findings and limits, study-wide: Antigen-driven expansion was suggested because donor-specific Tregs expanded more than all Tregs in tolerant patients. Nucleotide sequences could not be compared across some patients' samples due to primer changes.

CFSE-labeled recipient PBMCs were cultured roughly 6 days with irradiated graft donor PBMCs, then FACS-sorted. Some clones are missing from TCRdb's copy, which holds only in-frame ones; the method was immunoSEQ multiplex PCR. The table includes about 15,000 clones, approximately 55% detected once. The receptor was isolated from a human patient who received a combined kidney and bone marrow transplant. Sequencing was performed on CD4+ T cells from blood cultured with allogeneic cells, taken before the transplant.

CDR3 nucleotides: TGTGCCTGGGGGATAGCGGATACGCAGTATTTT. Protein product: CAWGIADTQYF. V usage is TRBV30 and J usage is TRBJ2-3; D is perhaps TRBD2 (5 bases). From germline, CDR1 is GTSNPN and CDR2 SVGIG (reference sequence). CDR3 length equals 11 residues. Trimming removed 5 bases from V and 6 bases from J, with 9 bases in between.